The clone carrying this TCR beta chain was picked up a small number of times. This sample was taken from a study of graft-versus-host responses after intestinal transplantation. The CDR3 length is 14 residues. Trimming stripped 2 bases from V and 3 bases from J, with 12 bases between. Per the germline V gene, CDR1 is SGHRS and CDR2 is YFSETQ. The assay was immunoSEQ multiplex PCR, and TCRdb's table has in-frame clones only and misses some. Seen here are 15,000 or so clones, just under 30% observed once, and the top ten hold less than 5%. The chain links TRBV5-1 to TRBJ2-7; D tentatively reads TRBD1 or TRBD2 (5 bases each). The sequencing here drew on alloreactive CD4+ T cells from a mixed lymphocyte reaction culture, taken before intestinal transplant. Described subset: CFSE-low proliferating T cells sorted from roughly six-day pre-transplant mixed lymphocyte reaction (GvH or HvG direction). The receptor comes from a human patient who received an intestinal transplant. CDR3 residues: CASSFVSGSYEQYF. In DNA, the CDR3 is TGCGCCAGCAGCTTTGTGTCAGGGAGCTACGAGCAGTACTTC.